This T cell receptor beta chain was retrieved from a study of cytomegalovirus exposure and HLA in healthy donors. Vbeta (60) and Jbeta (13) primers were used in the PCR. Sequencing was performed with immunoSEQ multiplex PCR; in TCRdb, only in-frame clones are kept and a portion is missing. The data contain about 160,000 clones, 65% to 85% of them singletons. From germline, CDR1 is SGHRS and CDR2 YFSETQ. J lost 5 bases, V lost 0 bases, and 8 bases had no gene match. CDR3 length: 19 amino acids. Broader study findings: The likely explanation for a cluster of highly shared sequence variants was sequencing artifact.

On this clone itself: Its target is not known.

Sequencing was performed on PBMCs. V and J are TRBV5-1 and TRBJ2-2, with 15 positions matching TRBD2. This clonotype was sampled from a man aged 55 to 70 in good health and CMV-seronegative. The chain's CDR3 is CASSLAGLAGGPRTGELFF. The CDR3 DNA reads TGCGCCAGCAGCTTGGCCGGACTAGCGGGAGGGCCTCGGACCGGGGAGCTGTTTTTT.